Listed below are T cell receptor beta chains from one sample, sequenced in a study of T-cell memory formation after mild COVID-19. Each CDR3 protein gets one entry after TCRdb re-called the 5' RACE reads with MiXCR. Here the sample spans about 400,000 distinct CDR3 sequences, around 14% being singletons. Sequenced: PBMCs or a T cell subset sorted from them (not recorded which). The receptors stem from a man aged 18 to 29 who had mild COVID-19 (a few samples of this study predate the infection). Cell type and time point are not known. Each CDR3 is given with its conserved first and last residue. The order of the fields is J gene, D gene, clone size, V gene, CDR3 protein, CDR3 DNA. The D gene is left open where the match is weak. Where a row states a size, it is once, few, many or the class of an expanded clone; other rows omit it.

TRBJ1-2 | NA | few | TRBV29-1 | CSVGKGNDFYGYTF | TGCAGCGTTGGCAAGGGGAATGACTTCTATGGCTACACCTTC
TRBJ2-3 | NA | NA | TRBV3-1 | CASSHFTDTQYF | TGTGCCAGCAGCCATTTCACAGATACGCAGTATTTT
TRBJ2-1 | NA | few | TRBV4-3 | CASSQDTRTTFYNEQFF | TGCGCCAGCAGCCAAGATACTAGGACTACGTTTTACAATGAGCAGTTCTTC
TRBJ1-1 | NA | NA | TRBV12-3/TRBV12-4 | CASSRGPGTAEAFF | TGTGCCAGCAGTCGAGGACCGGGAACGGCTGAAGCTTTCTTT
TRBJ1-3 | NA | NA | TRBV20-1 | CSARPSEDGPLQTPLYF | TGCAGTGCTAGACCTAGCGAGGACGGGCCCTTACAAACACCGTTATATTTT
TRBJ1-3 | NA | NA | TRBV12-3/TRBV12-4 | CASYWGGEGWSPIYF | TGTGCCAGCTACTGGGGGGGCGAGGGGTGGTCCCCCATATATTTT
TRBJ1-2 | TRBD1 | few | TRBV5-1 | CASSTGGQGRPGLYGYTF | TGCGCCAGCAGCACGGGCGGACAGGGACGGCCGGGGCTCTATGGCTACACCTTC
TRBJ1-5 | NA | many | TRBV12-3/TRBV12-4 | CASKRGASGQHQPQHF | TGTGCCAGCAAAAGGGGGGCTTCAGGGCAGCACCAGCCCCAGCATTTT
TRBJ2-5 | TRBD2 | NA | TRBV7-2 | CASSLHASGGQETQYF | TGTGCCAGCAGCTTACATGCTAGCGGGGGACAAGAGACCCAGTACTTC
TRBJ2-5 | NA | NA | TRBV7-2 | CASSHPRSGQYF | TGTGCCAGCAGCCACCCCCGTTCCGGCCAGTACTTC
TRBJ2-2 | TRBD1 | NA | TRBV5-1 | CASSLWQGVTGELFF | TGCGCCAGCAGCTTGTGGCAGGGGGTCACCGGGGAGCTGTTTTTT
TRBJ1-3 | TRBD1 | few | TRBV16 | CASSRDRGAPGNTIYF | TGTGCCAGCAGCCGGGACAGGGGAGCACCTGGAAACACCATATATTTT
TRBJ2-3 | NA | few | TRBV7-3 | CASSLARTANTDTQYF | TGTGCCAGCAGCTTAGCGAGAACCGCTAACACAGATACGCAGTATTTT
TRBJ1-6 | NA | NA | TRBV12-3/TRBV12-4 | CASRRNSPLHF | TGTGCCAGCAGACGGAATTCACCCCTCCACTTT
TRBJ2-1 | TRBD2 | few | TRBV7-8 | CASSLPGLVDEQFF | TGTGCCAGCAGCTTACCGGGACTAGTGGATGAGCAGTTCTTC
TRBJ2-7 | NA | few | TRBV5-5 | CASSQWTAHEQYF | TGTGCCAGCAGCCAGTGGACAGCCCACGAGCAGTACTTC
TRBJ2-7 | NA | NA | TRBV7-2 | CASSQRLVSEQYF | TGTGCCAGCAGCCAAAGGTTGGTGAGCGAGCAGTACTTC
TRBJ1-1 | NA | NA | TRBV5-1 | CASSFGGRENTEAFF | TGCGCCAGCAGCTTCGGGGGGCGGGAGAACACTGAAGCTTTCTTT
TRBJ1-6 | NA | many | TRBV9 | CASQSGSWNSPLHF | TGTGCCAGCCAGTCGGGGTCTTGGAATTCACCCCTCCACTTT
TRBJ2-1 | TRBD1 | NA | TRBV11-2 | CASSLRPGQGGNNEQFF | TGTGCCAGCAGCTTAAGGCCGGGACAGGGAGGGAACAATGAGCAGTTCTTC
TRBJ1-5 | TRBD1 | few | TRBV15 | CATSRGQGARSNQPQHF | TGTGCCACCAGCAGGGGACAGGGGGCAAGAAGCAATCAGCCCCAGCATTTT
TRBJ1-1 | NA | NA | TRBV11-2 | CASSYEARIRGWGFF | TGTGCCAGCAGCTATGAGGCACGGATACGGGGTTGGGGTTTCTTT
TRBJ2-7 | NA | NA | TRBV3-1 | CACASGGLYEQYF | TGTGCCTGCGCGTCCGGGGGACTTTACGAGCAGTACTTC
TRBJ1-5 | NA | NA | TRBV5-1 | CASSDDSNQPQHF | TGCGCCAGCAGCGATGACAGCAATCAGCCCCAGCATTTT
TRBJ2-4 | NA | few | TRBV7-2 | CASSPRRGETIQYF | TGTGCCAGCAGCCCCCGGCGGGGTGAAACCATTCAGTACTTC
TRBJ1-5 | NA | NA | TRBV4-3 | CASSQDYSNQPQHF | TGCGCCAGCAGCCAAGACTATAGCAATCAGCCCCAGCATTTT